This paragraph covers one TCR beta chain sequence. Antigen: not known. These data belong to a study of T cell clonotyping in hematopoietic cell transplantation. Study-level results: Graft donor and pretransplant recipient Inverse Simpson Index values predicted broader posttransplant TCR diversity. Recipient TCR diversity dropped after transplant; expanded clonotypes rose from day 30 to 180. CD4 and CD8 repertoire contributions could not be separated without sorting.

CDR1 SGHDT and CDR2 YYEEEE come from the germline V gene. Unmatched junction bases numbered 2, after V lost 3 bases and J lost 4 bases. This CDR3 is 14 amino acids long. TCRdb keeps only in-frame clones here, not all; method: immunoSEQ multiplex PCR. The sample carries some 10,000 clones, around 45% recorded once. This TCR derives from a male patient in his fifties who had an allogeneic stem cell transplant from an unrelated donor, so the T cells may come from the graft donor. Some clones in this sample may be carry-over from other donors' samples. The sample in question was PBMCs, obtained 30 days after allogeneic stem cell transplant. This chain connects TRBV5-6 to TRBJ2-4, with 9 bases identical to TRBD1. The CDR3 protein is CASSWGQGKNIQYF. CDR3 coding DNA: TGTGCCAGCAGCTGGGGACAGGGAAAAAACATTCAGTACTTC.